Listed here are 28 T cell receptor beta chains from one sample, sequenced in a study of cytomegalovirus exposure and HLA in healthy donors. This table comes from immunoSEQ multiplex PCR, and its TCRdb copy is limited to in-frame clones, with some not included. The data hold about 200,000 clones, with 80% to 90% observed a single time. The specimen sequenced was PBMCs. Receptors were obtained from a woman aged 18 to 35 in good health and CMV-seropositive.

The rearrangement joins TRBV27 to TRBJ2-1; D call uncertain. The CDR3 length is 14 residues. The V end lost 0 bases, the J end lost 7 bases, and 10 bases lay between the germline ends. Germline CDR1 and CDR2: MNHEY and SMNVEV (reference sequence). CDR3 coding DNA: TGTGCCAGCAGTTTATCTTCGTCGAGTAATGAGCAGTTCTTC. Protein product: CASSLSSSSNEQFF.

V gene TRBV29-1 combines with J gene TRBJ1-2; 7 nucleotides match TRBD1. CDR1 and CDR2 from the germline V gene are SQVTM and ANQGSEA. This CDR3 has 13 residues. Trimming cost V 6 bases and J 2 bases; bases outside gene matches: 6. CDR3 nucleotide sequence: TGCAGCGTCGAGGGGACAGACAACTATGGCTACACCTTC. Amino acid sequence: CSVEGTDNYGYTF.

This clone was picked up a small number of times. CDR3 DNA sequence: TGTGCCAGTAGTTCCCGACAGGAGCCCACCTTC. Translated: CASSSRQEPTF. The chain employs TRBV19 and TRBJ1-2; TRBD1 is a possible D gene (6 bases). The CDR3 covers 11 residues. CDR1 and CDR2 from the germline V gene are LNHDA and SQIVND (reference sequence). V was cut by 5 bases and J by 13 bases, with 14 bases left in between.

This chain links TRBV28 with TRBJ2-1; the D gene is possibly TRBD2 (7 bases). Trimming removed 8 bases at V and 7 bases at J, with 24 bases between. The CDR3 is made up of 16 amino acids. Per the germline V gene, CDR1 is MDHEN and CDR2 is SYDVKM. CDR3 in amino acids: CASGTEGGGPFNEQFF. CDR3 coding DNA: TGTGCCAGCGGCACGGAGGGGGGAGGGCCGTTTAATGAGCAGTTCTTC.

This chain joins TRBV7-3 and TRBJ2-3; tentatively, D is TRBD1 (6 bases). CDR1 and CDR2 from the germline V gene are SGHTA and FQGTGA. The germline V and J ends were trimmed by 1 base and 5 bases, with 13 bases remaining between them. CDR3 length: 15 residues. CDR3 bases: TGTGCCAGCAGCTTAATTGGCACAGGGCAAGATACGCAGTATTTT. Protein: CASSLIGTGQDTQYF.

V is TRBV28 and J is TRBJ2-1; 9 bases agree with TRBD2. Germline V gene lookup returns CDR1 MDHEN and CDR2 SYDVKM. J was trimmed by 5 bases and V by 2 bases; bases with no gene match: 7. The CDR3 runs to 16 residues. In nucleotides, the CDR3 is TGTGCCAGCAGTTTAGATCCTAGCGGGATTCACAATGAGCAGTTCTTC. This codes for CASSLDPSGIHNEQFF.

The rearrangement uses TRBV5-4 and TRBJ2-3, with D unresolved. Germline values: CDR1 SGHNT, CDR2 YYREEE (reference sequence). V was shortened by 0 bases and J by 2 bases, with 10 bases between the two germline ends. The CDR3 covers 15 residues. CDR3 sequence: CASSLAPRYTDTQYF. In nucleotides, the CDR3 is TGTGCCAGCAGCTTGGCCCCCAGGTACACAGATACGCAGTATTTT.

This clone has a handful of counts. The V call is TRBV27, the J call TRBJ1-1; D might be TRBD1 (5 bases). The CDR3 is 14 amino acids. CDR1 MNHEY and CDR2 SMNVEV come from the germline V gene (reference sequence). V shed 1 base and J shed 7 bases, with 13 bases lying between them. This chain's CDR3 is CASSLFSGYGEAFF. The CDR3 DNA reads TGTGCCAGCAGTTTATTCTCAGGGTATGGTGAAGCTTTCTTT.

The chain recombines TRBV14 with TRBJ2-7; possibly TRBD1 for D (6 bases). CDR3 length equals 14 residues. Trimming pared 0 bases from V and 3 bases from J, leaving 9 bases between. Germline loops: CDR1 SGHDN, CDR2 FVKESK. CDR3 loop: CASSQETGSYEQYF. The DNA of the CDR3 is TGTGCCAGCAGCCAAGAAACAGGGAGCTACGAGCAGTACTTC.

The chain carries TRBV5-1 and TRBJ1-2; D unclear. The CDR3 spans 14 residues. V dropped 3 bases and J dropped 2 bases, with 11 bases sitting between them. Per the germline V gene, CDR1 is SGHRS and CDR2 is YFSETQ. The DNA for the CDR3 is TGCGCCAGCAGCTCCCCGGGAACGAACTATGGCTACACCTTC. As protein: CASSSPGTNYGYTF.

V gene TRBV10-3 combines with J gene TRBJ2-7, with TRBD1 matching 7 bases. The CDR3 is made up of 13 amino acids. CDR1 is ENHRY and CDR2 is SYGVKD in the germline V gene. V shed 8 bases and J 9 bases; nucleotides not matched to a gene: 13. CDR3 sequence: CAIWGGGPGGQYF. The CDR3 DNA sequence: TGTGCCATCTGGGGCGGCGGGCCAGGGGGGCAGTACTTC.

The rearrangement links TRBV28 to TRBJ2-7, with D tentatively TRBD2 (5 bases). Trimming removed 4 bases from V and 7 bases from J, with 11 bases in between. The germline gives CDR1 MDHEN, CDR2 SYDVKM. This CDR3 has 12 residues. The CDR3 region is CASSWAGVEQYF. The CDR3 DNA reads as TGTGCCAGCAGTTGGGCCGGGGTGGAGCAGTACTTC. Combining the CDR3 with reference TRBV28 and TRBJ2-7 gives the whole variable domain DVKVTQSSRYLVKRTGEKVFLECVQDMDHENMFWYRQDPGLGLRLIYFSYDVKMKEKGDIPEGYSVSREKKERFSLILESASTNQTSMYLCASSWAGVEQYFGPGTRLTVT.

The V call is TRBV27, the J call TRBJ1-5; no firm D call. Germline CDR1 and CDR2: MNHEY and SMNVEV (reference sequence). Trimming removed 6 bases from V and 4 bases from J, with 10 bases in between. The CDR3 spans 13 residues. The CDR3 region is CASSLIGNQPQHF. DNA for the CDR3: TGTGCCAGCAGCCTCATCGGTAATCAGCCCCAGCATTTT.

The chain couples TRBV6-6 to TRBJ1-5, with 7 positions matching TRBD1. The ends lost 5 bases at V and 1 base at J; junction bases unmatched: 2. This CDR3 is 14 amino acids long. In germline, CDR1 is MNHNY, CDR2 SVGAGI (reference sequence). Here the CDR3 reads CASSLDRSNQPQHF. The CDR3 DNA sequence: TGTGCCAGCAGTCTGGACAGGAGCAATCAGCCCCAGCATTTT.

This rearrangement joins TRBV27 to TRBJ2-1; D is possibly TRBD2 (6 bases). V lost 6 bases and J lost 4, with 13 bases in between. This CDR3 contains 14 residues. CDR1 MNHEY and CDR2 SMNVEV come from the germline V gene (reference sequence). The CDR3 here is CASRVGGGYNEQFF. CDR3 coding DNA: TGTGCCAGCAGGGTTGGTGGAGGGTACAATGAGCAGTTCTTC.

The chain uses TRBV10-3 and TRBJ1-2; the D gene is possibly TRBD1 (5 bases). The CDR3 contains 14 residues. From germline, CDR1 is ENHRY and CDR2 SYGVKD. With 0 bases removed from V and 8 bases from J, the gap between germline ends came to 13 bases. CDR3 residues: CAISESGTGWGYTF. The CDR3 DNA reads TGTGCCATCAGTGAGTCTGGCACAGGCTGGGGCTACACCTTC.

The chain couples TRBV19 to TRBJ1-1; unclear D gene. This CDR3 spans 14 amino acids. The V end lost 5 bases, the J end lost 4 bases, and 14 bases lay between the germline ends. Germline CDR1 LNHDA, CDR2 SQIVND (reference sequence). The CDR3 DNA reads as TGTGCCAGTAGTCCCGGACTCCCTGGCACTGAAGCTTTCTTT. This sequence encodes CASSPGLPGTEAFF.

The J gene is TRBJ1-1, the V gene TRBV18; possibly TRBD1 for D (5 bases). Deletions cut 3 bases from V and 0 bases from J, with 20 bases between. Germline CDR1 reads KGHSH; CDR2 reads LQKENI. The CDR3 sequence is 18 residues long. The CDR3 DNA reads TGTGCCAGCTCACCTAGGCGAACAGGAGATTCCCTGAACACTGAAGCTTTCTTT. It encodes CASSPRRTGDSLNTEAFF.

CDR3 bases: TGTGCCAGCAGTGGAAGGGGGATTCCCCGCTGGGACGAGCAGTACTTC. This codes for CASSGRGIPRWDEQYF. The chain couples TRBV25-1 to TRBJ2-7, with D perhaps matching TRBD1 (6 bases). With 4 bases removed from V and 5 bases from J, the gap between germline ends came to 21 bases. The CDR3 runs 16 residues. CDR1 and CDR2 (germline): MGHDK, SYGVNS.

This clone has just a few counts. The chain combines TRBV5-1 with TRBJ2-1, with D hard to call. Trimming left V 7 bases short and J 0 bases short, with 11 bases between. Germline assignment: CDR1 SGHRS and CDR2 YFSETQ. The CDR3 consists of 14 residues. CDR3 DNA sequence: TGCGCCAGCTTGAATGGCAGCTCCTACAATGAGCAGTTCTTC. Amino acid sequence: CASLNGSSYNEQFF.

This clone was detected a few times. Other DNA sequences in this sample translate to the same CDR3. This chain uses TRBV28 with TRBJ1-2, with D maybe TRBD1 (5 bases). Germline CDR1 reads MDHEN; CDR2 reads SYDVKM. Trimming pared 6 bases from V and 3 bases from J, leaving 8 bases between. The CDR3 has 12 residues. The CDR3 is CASSPRDYGYTF. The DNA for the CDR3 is TGTGCCAGCAGCCCCAGGGACTATGGCTACACCTTC.

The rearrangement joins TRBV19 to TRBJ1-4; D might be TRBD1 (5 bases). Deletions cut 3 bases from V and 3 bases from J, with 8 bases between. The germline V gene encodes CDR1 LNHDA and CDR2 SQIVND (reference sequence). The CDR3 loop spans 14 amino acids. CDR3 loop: CASSMEQANEKLFF. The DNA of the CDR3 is TGTGCCAGTAGTATGGAACAGGCTAATGAAAAACTGTTTTTT.

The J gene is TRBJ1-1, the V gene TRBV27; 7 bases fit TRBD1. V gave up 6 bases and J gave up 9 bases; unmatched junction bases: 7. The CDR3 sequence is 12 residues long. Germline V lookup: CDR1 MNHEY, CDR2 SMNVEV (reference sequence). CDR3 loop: CASRIGQDKAFF. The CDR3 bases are TGTGCCAGCAGGATAGGACAGGATAAAGCTTTCTTT.

In DNA form, the CDR3 reads TGTGCCAGCAAGTGGGCCGGGACAGAAAATGAGCAGTTCTTC. Translating it yields CASKWAGTENEQFF. This sequence joins TRBV27 and TRBJ2-1; 7 nucleotides align to TRBD1. Germline CDR1 reads MNHEY; CDR2 reads SMNVEV (reference sequence). V gave up 7 bases and J gave up 7 bases; unmatched junction bases: 10. CDR3 length: 14 residues.

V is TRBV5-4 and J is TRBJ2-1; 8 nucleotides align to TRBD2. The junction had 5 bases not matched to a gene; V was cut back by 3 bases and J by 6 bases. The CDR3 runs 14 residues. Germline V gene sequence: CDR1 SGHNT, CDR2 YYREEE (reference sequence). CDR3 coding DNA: TGTGCCAGCAGCTCGGGCGGGAGGACCAATGAGCAGTTCTTC. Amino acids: CASSSGGRTNEQFF.

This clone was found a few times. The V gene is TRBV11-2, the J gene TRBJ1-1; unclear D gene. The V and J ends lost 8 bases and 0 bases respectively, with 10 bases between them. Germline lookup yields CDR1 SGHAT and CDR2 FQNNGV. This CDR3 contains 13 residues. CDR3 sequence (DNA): TGTGCCAGCGGCCTGGGCTTGAACACTGAAGCTTTCTTT. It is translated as CASGLGLNTEAFF.

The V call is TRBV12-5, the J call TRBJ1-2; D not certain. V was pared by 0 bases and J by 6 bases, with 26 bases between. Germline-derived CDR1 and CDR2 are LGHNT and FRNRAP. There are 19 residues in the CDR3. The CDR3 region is CASGLVRGLQAGRNDGYTF. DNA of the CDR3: TGTGCTAGTGGTTTGGTACGAGGTCTTCAGGCTGGGAGGAACGATGGCTACACCTTC.

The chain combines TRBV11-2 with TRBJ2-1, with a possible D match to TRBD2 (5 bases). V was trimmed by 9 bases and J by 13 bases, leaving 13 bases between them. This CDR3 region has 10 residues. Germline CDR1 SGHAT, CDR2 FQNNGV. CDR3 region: CASGEPVQFF. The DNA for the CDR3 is TGTGCCAGTGGGGAGCCGGTACAGTTCTTC.